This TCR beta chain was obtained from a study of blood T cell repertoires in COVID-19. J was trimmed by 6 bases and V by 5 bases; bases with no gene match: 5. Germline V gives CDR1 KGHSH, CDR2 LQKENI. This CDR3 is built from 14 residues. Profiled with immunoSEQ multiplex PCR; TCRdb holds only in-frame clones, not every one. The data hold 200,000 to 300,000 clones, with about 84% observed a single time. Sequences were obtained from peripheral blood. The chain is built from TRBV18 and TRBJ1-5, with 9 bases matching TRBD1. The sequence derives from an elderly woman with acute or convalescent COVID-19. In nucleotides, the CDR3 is TGTGCCAGCTCAGGTGGACAGGGGATTCAGCCCCAGCATTTT. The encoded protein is CASSGGQGIQPQHF.